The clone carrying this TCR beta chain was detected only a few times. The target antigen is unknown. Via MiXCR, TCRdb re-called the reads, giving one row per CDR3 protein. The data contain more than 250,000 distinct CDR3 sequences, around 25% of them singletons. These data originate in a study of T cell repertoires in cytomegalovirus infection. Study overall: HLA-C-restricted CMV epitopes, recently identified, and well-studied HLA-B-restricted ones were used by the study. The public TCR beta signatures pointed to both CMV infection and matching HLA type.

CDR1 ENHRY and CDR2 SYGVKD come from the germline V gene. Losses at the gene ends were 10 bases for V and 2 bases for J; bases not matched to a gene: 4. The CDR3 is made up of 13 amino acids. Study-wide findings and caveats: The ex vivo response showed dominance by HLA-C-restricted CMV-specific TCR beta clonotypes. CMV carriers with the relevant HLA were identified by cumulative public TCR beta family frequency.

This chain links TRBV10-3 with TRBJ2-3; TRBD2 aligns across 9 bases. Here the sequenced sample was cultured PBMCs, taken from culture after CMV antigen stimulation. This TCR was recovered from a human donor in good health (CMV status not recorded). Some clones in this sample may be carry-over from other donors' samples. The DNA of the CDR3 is TGTGCCAGCCGCGGGGGGGACACAGATACGCAGTATTTT. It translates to CASRGGDTDTQYF.